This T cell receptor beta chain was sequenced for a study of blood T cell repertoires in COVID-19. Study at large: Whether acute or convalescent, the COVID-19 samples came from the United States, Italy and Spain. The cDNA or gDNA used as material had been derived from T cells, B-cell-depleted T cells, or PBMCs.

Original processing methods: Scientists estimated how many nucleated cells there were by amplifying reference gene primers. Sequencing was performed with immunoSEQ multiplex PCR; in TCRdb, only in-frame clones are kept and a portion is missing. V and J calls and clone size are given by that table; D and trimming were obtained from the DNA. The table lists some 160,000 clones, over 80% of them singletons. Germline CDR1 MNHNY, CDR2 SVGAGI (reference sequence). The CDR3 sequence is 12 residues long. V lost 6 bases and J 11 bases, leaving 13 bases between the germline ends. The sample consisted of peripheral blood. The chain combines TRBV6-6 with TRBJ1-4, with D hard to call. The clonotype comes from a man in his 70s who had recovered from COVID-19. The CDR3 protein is CASSLGLGKLFF. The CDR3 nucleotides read TGTGCCAGCAGCCTCGGTTTGGGCAAACTGTTTTTT.